This T cell receptor (beta chain) was sequenced for a study of blood T cell repertoires in COVID-19. For the study at large: Sources were T cells, B-cell-depleted T cells, or PBMCs; the material itself was cDNA or gDNA.

In the original analysis: Nucleated cell number was recorded as an estimate derived from reference gene primer amplification. Assay: immunoSEQ multiplex PCR; the TCRdb copy retains only in-frame clones and omits some. V, J and clone size derive from that table, while D and trimming were established from the DNA sequence. The sample yields around 250,000 clones, 86% seen once. V lost 1 base to trimming and J lost 7 bases; unmatched junction nucleotides: 3. The CDR3 is 13 amino acids. Germline-derived CDR1 and CDR2 are MNHNS and SASEGT. This chain uses TRBV6-1 with TRBJ1-1, with 7 bases identical to TRBD1. Material: peripheral blood. The TCR originated in a man older than 75 with acute or convalescent COVID-19. CDR3 sequence (DNA): TGTGCCAGCAGTGAAGGGGGACAGATTGAAGCTTTCTTT. As protein: CASSEGGQIEAFF.